This T cell receptor (beta chain) was recorded in a study of PD-1 blockade in classical Hodgkin lymphoma. CDR3 size: 16 residues. V was cut by 4 bases and J by 7 bases, with 23 bases left in between. Germline CDR1 SGHRS, CDR2 YFSETQ. Concerning this clone: The antigen is undetermined.

Assay: immunoSEQ multiplex PCR; the TCRdb copy retains only in-frame clones and omits some. The profile shows fewer than 65,000 clones, roughly nine tenths of them singletons. The study, taken as a whole, reports: The baseline diversity of complete responders showed similarity to that of newly diagnosed patients.

Exposure to brentuximab vedotin varied, and each patient had relapsed following autologous stem cell transplantation. The input for sequencing was peripheral blood mononuclear cells (PBMCs), taken at baseline. The TCR comes from a human donor with classical Hodgkin lymphoma. The chain combines TRBV5-1 with TRBJ2-5; weak D call: TRBD1 (5 bases). In DNA, the CDR3 is TGCGCCAGCAGCATGACCAGGGCTAATGCAAGAGGGACCCAGTACTTC. Amino acid sequence: CASSMTRANARGTQYF.